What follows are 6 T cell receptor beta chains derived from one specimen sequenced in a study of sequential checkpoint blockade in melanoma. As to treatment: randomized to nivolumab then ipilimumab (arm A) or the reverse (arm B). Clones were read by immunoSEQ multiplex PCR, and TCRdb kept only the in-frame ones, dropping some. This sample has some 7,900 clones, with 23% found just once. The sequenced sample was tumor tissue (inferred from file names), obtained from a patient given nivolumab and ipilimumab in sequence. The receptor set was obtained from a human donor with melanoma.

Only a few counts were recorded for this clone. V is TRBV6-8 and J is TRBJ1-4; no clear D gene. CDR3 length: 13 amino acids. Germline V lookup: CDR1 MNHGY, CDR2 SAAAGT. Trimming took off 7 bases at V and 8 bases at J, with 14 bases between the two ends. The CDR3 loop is CASKRWGDEKLFF. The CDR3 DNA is TGTGCCAGCAAACGGTGGGGAGACGAAAAACTGTTTTTT.

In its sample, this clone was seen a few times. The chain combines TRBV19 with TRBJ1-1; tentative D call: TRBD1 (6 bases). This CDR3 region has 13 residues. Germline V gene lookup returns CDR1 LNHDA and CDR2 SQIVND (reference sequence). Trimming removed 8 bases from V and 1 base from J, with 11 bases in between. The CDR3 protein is CASGDRTNTEAFF. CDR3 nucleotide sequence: TGTGCCAGTGGAGACAGGACGAACACTGAAGCTTTCTTT.

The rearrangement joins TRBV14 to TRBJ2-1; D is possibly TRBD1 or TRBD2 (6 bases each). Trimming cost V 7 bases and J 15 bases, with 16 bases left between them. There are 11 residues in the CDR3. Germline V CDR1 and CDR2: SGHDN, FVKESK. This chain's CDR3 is CASTRGDVLFF. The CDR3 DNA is TGTGCCAGCACAAGGGGGGACGTCCTGTTCTTC. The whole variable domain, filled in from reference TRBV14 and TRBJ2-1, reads EAGVTQFPSHSVIEKGQTVTLRCDPISGHDNLYWYRRVMGKEIKFLLHFVKESKQDESGMPNNRFLAERTGGTYSTLKVQPAELEDSGVYFCASTRGDVLFFGPGTRLTVL.

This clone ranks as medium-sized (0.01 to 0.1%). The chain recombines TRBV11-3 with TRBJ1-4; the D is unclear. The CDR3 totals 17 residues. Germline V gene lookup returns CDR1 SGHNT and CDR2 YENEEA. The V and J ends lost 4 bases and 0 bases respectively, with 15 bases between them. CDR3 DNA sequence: TGTGCCAGCAGCTGGTTGGGCAGGTTTGCAACTAATGAAAAACTGTTTTTT. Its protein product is CASSWLGRFATNEKLFF.

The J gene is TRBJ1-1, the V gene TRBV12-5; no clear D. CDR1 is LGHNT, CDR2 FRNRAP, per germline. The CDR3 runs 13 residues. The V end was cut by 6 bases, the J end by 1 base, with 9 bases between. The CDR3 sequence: CASGPGWNTEAFF. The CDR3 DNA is TGTGCTAGTGGCCCCGGATGGAACACTGAAGCTTTCTTT. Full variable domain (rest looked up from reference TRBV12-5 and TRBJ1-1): DARVTQTPRHKVTEMGQEVTMRCQPILGHNTVFWYRQTMMQGLELLAYFRNRAPLDDSGMPKDRFSAEMPDATLATLKIQPSEPRDSAVYFCASGPGWNTEAFFGQGTRLTVV.

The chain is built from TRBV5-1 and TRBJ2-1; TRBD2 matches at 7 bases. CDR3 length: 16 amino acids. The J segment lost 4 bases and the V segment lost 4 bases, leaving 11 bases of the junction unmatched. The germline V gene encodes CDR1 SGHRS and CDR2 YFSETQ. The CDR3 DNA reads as TGCGCCAGCAGCCGCCTCCCTAGCGGTGATTACAATGAGCAGTTCTTC. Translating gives CASSRLPSGDYNEQFF.